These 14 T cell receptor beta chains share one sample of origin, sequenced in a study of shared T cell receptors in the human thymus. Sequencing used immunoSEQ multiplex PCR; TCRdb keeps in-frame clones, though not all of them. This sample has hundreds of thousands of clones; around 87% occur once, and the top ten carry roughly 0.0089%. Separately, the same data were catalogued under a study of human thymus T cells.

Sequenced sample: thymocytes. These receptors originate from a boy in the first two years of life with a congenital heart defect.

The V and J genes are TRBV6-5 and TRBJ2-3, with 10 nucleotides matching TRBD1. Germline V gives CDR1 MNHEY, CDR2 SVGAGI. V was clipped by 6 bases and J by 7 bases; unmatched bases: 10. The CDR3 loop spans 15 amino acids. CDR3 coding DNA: TGTGCCAGCAGCGCGGGACAGGGGATTAAAAATACGCAGTATTTT. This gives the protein CASSAGQGIKNTQYF.

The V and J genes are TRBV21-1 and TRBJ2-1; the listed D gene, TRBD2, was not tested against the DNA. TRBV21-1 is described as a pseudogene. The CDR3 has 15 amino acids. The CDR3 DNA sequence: TGTGCCAGCAGCAGAGAGCGGGACGCTTACAATGAGCAGTTCTTC. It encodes CASSRERDAYNEQFF.

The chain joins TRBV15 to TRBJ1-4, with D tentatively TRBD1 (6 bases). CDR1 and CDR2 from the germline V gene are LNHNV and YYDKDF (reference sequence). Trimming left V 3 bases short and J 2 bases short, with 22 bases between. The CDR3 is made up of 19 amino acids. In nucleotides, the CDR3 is TGTGCCACCAGCAGTAGGGCCAGGGGATTTCTGTCGACTAATGAAAAACTGTTTTTT. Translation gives CATSSRARGFLSTNEKLFF.

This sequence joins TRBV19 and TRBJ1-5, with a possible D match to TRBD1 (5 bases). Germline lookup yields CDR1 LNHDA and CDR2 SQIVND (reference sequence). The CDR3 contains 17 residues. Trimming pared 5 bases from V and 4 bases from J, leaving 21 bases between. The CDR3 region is CASSPPRTPLANQPQHF. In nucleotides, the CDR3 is TGTGCCAGTAGTCCTCCTCGGACACCTTTAGCAAATCAGCCCCAGCATTTT.

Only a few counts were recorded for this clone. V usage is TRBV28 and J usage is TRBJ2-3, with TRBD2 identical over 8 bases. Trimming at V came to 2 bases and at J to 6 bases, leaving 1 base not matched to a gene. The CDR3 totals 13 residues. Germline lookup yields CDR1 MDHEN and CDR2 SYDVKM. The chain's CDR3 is CASSLTSGDTQYF. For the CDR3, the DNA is TGTGCCAGCAGTTTAACTAGCGGTGATACGCAGTATTTT.

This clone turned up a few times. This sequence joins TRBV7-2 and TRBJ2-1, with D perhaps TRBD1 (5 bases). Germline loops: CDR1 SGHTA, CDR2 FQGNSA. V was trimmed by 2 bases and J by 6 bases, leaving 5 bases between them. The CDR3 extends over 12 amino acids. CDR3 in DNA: TGTGCCAGCAGCTTACAGGGCAATGAGCAGTTCTTC. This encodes CASSLQGNEQFF.

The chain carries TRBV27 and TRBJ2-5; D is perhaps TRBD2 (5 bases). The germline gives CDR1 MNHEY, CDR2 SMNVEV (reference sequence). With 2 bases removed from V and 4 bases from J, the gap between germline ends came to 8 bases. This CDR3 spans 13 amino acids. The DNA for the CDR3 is TGTGCCAGCAGTTTAGTTCGGGGAGAGACCCAGTACTTC. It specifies CASSLVRGETQYF.

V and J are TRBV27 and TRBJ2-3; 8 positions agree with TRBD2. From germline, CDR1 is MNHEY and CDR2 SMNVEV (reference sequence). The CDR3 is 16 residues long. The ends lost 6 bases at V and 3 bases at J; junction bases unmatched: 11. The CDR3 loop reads CASRLRAGDVTDTQYF. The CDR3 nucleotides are TGTGCCAGCAGACTACGAGCGGGAGATGTGACAGATACGCAGTATTTT.

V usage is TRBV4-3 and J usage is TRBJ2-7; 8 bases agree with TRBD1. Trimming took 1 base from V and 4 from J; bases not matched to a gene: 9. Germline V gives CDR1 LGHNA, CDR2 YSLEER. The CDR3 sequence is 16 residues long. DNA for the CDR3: TGCGCCAGCAGCCAAGCACCCCGGACAGGGCCGTACGAGCAGTACTTC. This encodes CASSQAPRTGPYEQYF.

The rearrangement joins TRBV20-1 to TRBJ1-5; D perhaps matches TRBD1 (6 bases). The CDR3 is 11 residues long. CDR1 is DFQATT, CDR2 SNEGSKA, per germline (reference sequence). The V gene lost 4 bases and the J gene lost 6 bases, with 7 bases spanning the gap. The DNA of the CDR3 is TGCAGTGCTATCAGGGGTCAGCCCCAGCATTTT. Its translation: CSAIRGQPQHF.

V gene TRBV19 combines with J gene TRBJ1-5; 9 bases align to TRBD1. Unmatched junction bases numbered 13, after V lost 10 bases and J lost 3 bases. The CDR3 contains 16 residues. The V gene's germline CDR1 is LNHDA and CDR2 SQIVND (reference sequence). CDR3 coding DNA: TGTGCCACCGACAGTGCCGGGACAGGGACCAATCAGCCCCAGCATTTT. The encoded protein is CATDSAGTGTNQPQHF.

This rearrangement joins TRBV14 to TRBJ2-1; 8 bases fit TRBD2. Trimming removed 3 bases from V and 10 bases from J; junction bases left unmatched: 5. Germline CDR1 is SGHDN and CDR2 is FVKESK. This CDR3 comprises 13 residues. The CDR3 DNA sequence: TGTGCCAGCAGCCATCCGACTAGCGCGGAGCAGTTCTTC. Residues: CASSHPTSAEQFF.

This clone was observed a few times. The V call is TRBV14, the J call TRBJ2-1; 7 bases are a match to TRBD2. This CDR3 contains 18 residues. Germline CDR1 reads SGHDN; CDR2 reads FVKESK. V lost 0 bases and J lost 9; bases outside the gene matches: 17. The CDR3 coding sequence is TGTGCCAGCAGCCAAGATGGGGCATTTGCGGGAGTTTTTAGTGAGCAGTTCTTC. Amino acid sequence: CASSQDGAFAGVFSEQFF.

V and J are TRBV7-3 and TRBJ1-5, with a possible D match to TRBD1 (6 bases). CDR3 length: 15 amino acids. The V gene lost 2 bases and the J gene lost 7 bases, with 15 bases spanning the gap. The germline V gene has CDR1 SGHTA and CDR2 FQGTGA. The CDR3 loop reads CASSLEEAGVQPQHF. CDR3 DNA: TGTGCCAGCAGCTTAGAGGAGGCAGGGGTCCAGCCCCAGCATTTT.